One sample yielded the 7 T cell receptor beta chains listed below, sequenced in a study of T cell repertoires in cytomegalovirus infection. Antigens for these TCRs are unknown. One entry per CDR3 protein results from TCRdb running MiXCR on the reads. The sample holds about 890,000 distinct CDR3 sequences, 25% to 40% seen once. Sequences were derived from cultured CD8+ T cells from PBMCs, sampled from culture after CMV antigen stimulation. These receptors all stem from a human donor in good health (CMV status not recorded). Some clones in this sample may be carry-over from other donors' samples.

In its sample, this clonotype was seen many times. The chain recombines TRBV7-6 with TRBJ1-1; unclear D gene. Germline V gives CDR1 SGHVS, CDR2 FNYEAQ. Deletions cut 0 bases from V and 0 bases from J, with 8 bases between. This CDR3 is built from 15 residues. The CDR3: CASSLANGMNTEAFF. The CDR3 DNA follows: TGTGCCAGCAGCTTAGCCAACGGTATGAACACTGAAGCTTTCTTT.

This rearrangement joins TRBV2 to TRBJ2-2, with 15 bases matching TRBD2. The CDR3 sequence is 17 residues long. V lost 6 bases, J lost 7 bases, and 9 bases stayed unmatched. Per the germline V gene, CDR1 is SNHLY and CDR2 is FYNNEI. CDR3 nucleotide sequence: TGTGCCAGCAGCGGGACTAGCGGGGGGCCCTGGGTCGGGGAGCTGTTTTTT. This sequence encodes CASSGTSGGPWVGELFF.

CDR3: CASSKSGSQGYGYTF. The CDR3 bases are TGTGCCAGCAGCAAATCCGGGAGCCAGGGTTATGGCTACACCTTC. The V call is TRBV7-4, the J call TRBJ1-2, with D possibly being TRBD1 (5 bases). Trimming cost V 5 bases and J 5 bases, with 18 bases left between them. The CDR3 covers 15 residues. Germline assignment: CDR1 SGHVT and CDR2 SQSDAQ.

This clonotype was detected ten times or more. V gene TRBV12-3 or TRBV12-4 combines with J gene TRBJ2-5; D unclear. The CDR3 length is 13 residues. The V and J ends lost 2 bases and 3 bases respectively, with 7 bases between them. CDR3 in DNA: TGTGCCAGCAGTTTATTTCTCAAAGAGACCCAGTACTTC. This sequence encodes CASSLFLKETQYF.

This clonotype was counted many times. The chain is built from TRBV7-2 and TRBJ1-4, with D hard to call. CDR1 is SGHTA, CDR2 FQGNSA, per germline. Trimming pared 2 bases from V and 0 bases from J, leaving 19 bases between. This CDR3 spans 19 amino acids. The CDR3 protein is CASSLRRALERATNEKLFF. In DNA, the CDR3 is TGTGCCAGCAGCTTACGCCGGGCCCTTGAAAGAGCAACTAATGAAAAACTGTTTTTT.

This clonotype turned up a few times. The genes are TRBV7-2 and TRBJ2-2; 7 bases are shared with TRBD1. In germline, CDR1 is SGHTA, CDR2 FQGNSA. The CDR3 sequence is 15 residues long. After removal of 5 bases from V and 5 bases from J, the junction contained 8 bases not matched to a gene. CDR3 sequence: CASSQTGFGTGELFF. CDR3 nucleotides: TGTGCCAGCAGCCAGACAGGGTTCGGTACCGGGGAGCTGTTTTTT. The full variable domain, rest sourced from reference TRBV7-2 and TRBJ2-2, is GAGVSQSPSNKVTEKGKDVELRCDPISGHTALYWYRQSLGQGLEFLIYFQGNSAPDKSGLPSDRFSAERTGGSVSTLTIQRTQQEDSAVYLCASSQTGFGTGELFFGEGSRLTVL.

The V call is TRBV7-4, the J call TRBJ2-1, with 13 nucleotides matching TRBD2. Germline V CDR1 and CDR2: SGHVT, SQSDAQ. V dropped 6 bases and J dropped 8; count of bases not matched to a gene: 10. The CDR3 contains 16 residues. The chain's CDR3 is CASSPVGLAGVDEQFF. CDR3 nucleotide sequence: TGTGCCAGCAGTCCCGTCGGACTAGCGGGGGTGGATGAGCAGTTCTTC.